This entry concerns a single T cell receptor beta chain. Its antigen is as yet unknown. Germline V gene lookup returns CDR1 LNHDA and CDR2 SQIVND (reference sequence). This CDR3 is 14 amino acids long. V gave up 3 bases and J gave up 3 bases; unmatched junction bases: 1. These data belong to a study of T cell responses to AZD1222 COVID-19 vaccine. Study findings and constraints: No day 14 peak samples; only post-peak repertoires were characterized. Most donors were white British and more were female, and clonal diversity was possibly underestimated.

The method was immunoSEQ multiplex PCR; TCRdb's version includes in-frame clones alone and lacks a portion of them. The profile shows about 210,000 clones, approximately 92% of them singletons. Sequenced material: peripheral blood, taken on day 0 of AZD1222 vaccination. This TCR was sampled from an adult in good health. This sequence joins TRBV19 and TRBJ2-5, with 10 bases identical to TRBD2. The CDR3 loop reads CASSISGGEETQYF. CDR3 nucleotide sequence: TGTGCCAGTAGTATCAGCGGGGGGGAAGAGACCCAGTACTTC.